These T cell receptor beta chains were read from a single sample in a study of T cell changes during pregnancy in multiple sclerosis. Profiled with immunoSEQ multiplex PCR; TCRdb holds only in-frame clones, not every one. Of tens of thousands of clones listed, nearly 95% were seen once; the top ten hold 2% to 2.5%. The sample in question was peripheral blood, obtained in the third trimester of pregnancy. These TCRs come from a female donor with multiple sclerosis, enrolled in a pregnancy study. Each CDR3 is given with its conserved first and last residue. Each record gives: clone size, CDR3 length, V gene, D gene, J gene, CDR3 DNA, CDR3 protein. The D gene is left open where the match is weak. The size field is filled for only some rows; it gives once, few, many or a size class.

size: NA
length: 16
V: TRBV4-3
D: NA
J: TRBJ1-5
DNA: TGCGCCAGCAGCCAAGAACTATCCTATAGCAATCAGCCCCAGCATTTT
CDR3: CASSQELSYSNQPQHF

size: NA
length: 14
V: TRBV30
D: NA
J: TRBJ1-1
DNA: TGTGCCTGGAGTGTAGGAGGGACTAACACTGAAGCTTTCTTT
CDR3: CAWSVGGTNTEAFF

size: once
length: 13
V: TRBV6-7
D: TRBD1
J: TRBJ1-6
DNA: TGTGCCGCTACAGGGGAGCCAGCGGCACCCCTCCACTTT
CDR3: CAATGEPAAPLHF

size: NA
length: 16
V: TRBV27
D: TRBD1
J: TRBJ2-7
DNA: TGTGCCAGCAGTTTGGGGCCGGGACAGGGACCTTACGAGCAGTACTTC
CDR3: CASSLGPGQGPYEQYF

size: NA
length: 15
V: TRBV7-8
D: TRBD1
J: TRBJ2-7
DNA: TGTGCCAGCAGCTTAGATGGGACAGGGGATATAGAGCAGTACTTC
CDR3: CASSLDGTGDIEQYF

size: NA
length: 15
V: TRBV25-1
D: NA
J: TRBJ2-7
DNA: TGTGCCAGCAGTGATTTGGGGGACACTACCTACGAGCAGTACTTC
CDR3: CASSDLGDTTYEQYF

size: few
length: 14
V: TRBV25-1
D: NA
J: TRBJ1-5
DNA: TGTGCCAGCTCACCCGCGGGGAGCAATCAGCCCCAGCATTTT
CDR3: CASSPAGSNQPQHF

size: NA
length: 15
V: TRBV5-1
D: TRBD1
J: TRBJ1-1
DNA: TGCGCCAGCAGCCCACAGGGGCGTAGTGCCACTGAAGCTTTCTTT
CDR3: CASSPQGRSATEAFF

size: NA
length: 16
V: TRBV19
D: TRBD2
J: TRBJ2-4
DNA: TGTGCCAGTAGTAGTGTCACGGCGGGAGGCAAAAACATTCAGTACTTC
CDR3: CASSSVTAGGKNIQYF

size: once
length: 15
V: TRBV19
D: TRBD1
J: TRBJ1-1
DNA: TGTGCCAGTAGTATAGGAACCAGACAGGGGGCTGAAGCTTTCTTT
CDR3: CASSIGTRQGAEAFF

size: NA
length: 13
V: TRBV27
D: NA
J: TRBJ2-7
DNA: TGTGCCAGCATGGAGATCCCCTCCTACGAGCAGTACTTC
CDR3: CASMEIPSYEQYF

size: once
length: 14
V: TRBV11-2
D: NA
J: TRBJ2-7
DNA: TGTGCCAGCAGCGCCCGTACCACTGGAGTCAAGCAGTACTTC
CDR3: CASSARTTGVKQYF